This is a list of T cell receptor beta chains from one sample in a study of CD8 T cells in Susac syndrome. TCRdb re-called the immunoSEQ multiplex PCR reads with MiXCR, one entry per CDR3 protein. There are tens of thousands of distinct CDR3 sequences in the sample; around 94% occur only once, and less than 0.3% lies in the top ten. Sequenced sample: CD8+ T cells from PBMCs. Source of these receptors: a human donor in good health. Both conserved end residues are part of each CDR3. Where a row states a size, it is once, few, many or the class of an expanded clone; other rows omit it.

>.|TRBJ2-2|TRBV24-1
CATSDLRQGTGELFF
>.|TRBJ2-1|TRBV12-3/TRBV12-4
CASSRPGLGYNEQFF
>.|TRBJ1-1|TRBV9
CASSPGGRMNTEAFF
>once|TRBJ2-1|TRBV25-1
CASSRRAVIGEQFF
>.|TRBJ1-1|TRBV20-1
CSATLLSPRVNTEAFF
>.|TRBJ2-5|TRBV27
CASSLFPASQETQYF
>.|TRBJ1-2|TRBV9
CASLGQGRGYTF
>once|TRBJ2-3|TRBV9
CASSVDTTGLPSTDTQYF
>.|TRBJ1-6|TRBV3-1
CASSTRTGVANNSPLHF
>.|TRBJ2-7|TRBV3-1
CASSQAPGHPEQYF
>few|TRBJ2-1|TRBV4-1
CASSQDDTDYNEQFF
>.|TRBJ1-1|TRBV27
CASARPYTEAFF
>.|TRBJ2-5|TRBV7-2
CASSSYPGAVAETQYF
>.|TRBJ2-7|TRBV6-5
CASSEDRYLYEQYF
>once|TRBJ2-3|TRBV7-9
CASTPPLTSTDTQYF
>.|TRBJ2-7|TRBV12-3/TRBV12-4
CASTLGPYEQYF
>few|TRBJ2-3|TRBV9
CASSVGGTDTQYF
>.|TRBJ2-7|TRBV29-1
CSVEGGTLPYEQYF
>.|TRBJ2-3|TRBV20-1
CSATGYTDTQYF
>.|TRBJ1-2|TRBV18
CASSPPAAGGNGYTF
>.|TRBJ1-5|TRBV15
CATSRDTTVSNQPQHF
>.|TRBJ2-6|TRBV9
CASSVDRAGANVLTF